The clone carrying this T cell receptor (beta chain) was counted only a few times. Its antigen is not known. Each donor had 8 to 10 milliliters of peripheral blood drawn. Isolation recovered at least 6.5 million PBMCs from every sample. The data derive from a study of blood T cells in healthy people across ages. Findings and caveats of the study: The recorded TCR beta diversity per million T cells decreased in a roughly linear manner with age.

Next came a second PCR, run for about 6 to 11 cycles, which used a sample-barcoded 5' primer along with a J-beta primer mix. Via MiXCR, TCRdb re-called the 5' RACE reads, giving one row per CDR3 protein. This table holds 980,000 or so distinct CDR3 sequences, roughly 52% found once. CDR1 and CDR2 (germline): SGHKS, YYEKEE (reference sequence). Trimming removed 8 bases at V and 0 bases at J, with 23 bases between. This CDR3 is built from 17 residues. The sample comprised blood. The genes are TRBV5-5 and TRBJ1-1; possible D gene TRBD1, 6 bases. The clonotype comes from a man in his thirties or forties in good health. The CDR3 reads CASARGGGVPMNTEAFF. For the CDR3, the DNA is TGTGCCAGTGCCCGGGGAGGGGGAGTACCCATGAACACTGAAGCTTTCTTT.